The 18 T cell receptor beta chains in this list originate from one sample, sequenced in a study of T cell repertoires in aging, cancer and after chemotherapy. Amplification of TCR beta used genomic DNA extracted from peripheral blood. Multiplex touch-down PCR with TRB-A/B primers amplified rearranged V-D-J TRB sequences. TCRdb passed the multiplex PCR reads through MiXCR, listing each CDR3 protein once. The table has about 4,500 distinct CDR3 sequences, 55% to 70% seen once. Sequencing was done on a sample of blood. All receptors derive from a human donor with a solid tumor.

Written as DNA, the CDR3 is TGTGCCAGCAGCTTTGAGGGGAAGAACACTGAAGCTTTCTTT. It encodes CASSFEGKNTEAFF. This chain connects TRBV5-5 to TRBJ1-1; the D gene is possibly TRBD1 (5 bases). Looked up from germline, CDR1 is SGHKS and CDR2 is YYEKEE (reference sequence). V gave up 2 bases and J gave up 1 base, with 9 bases separating them. The length of the CDR3 is 14 residues.

CDR3 sequence reads: CASSSATINSYEQYF. CDR3 DNA sequence: TGTGCCAGCAGTTCCGCCACGATAAACTCCTACGAGCAGTACTTC. The chain uses TRBV6-5 and TRBJ2-7; D unresolved. This CDR3 has 15 residues. In germline, CDR1 is MNHEY, CDR2 SVGAGI. The V end lost 4 bases, the J end lost 0 bases, and 13 bases lay between the germline ends.

This clonotype appeared a single time. The chain has TRBV7-9 and TRBJ1-2; no clear D gene. Germline CDR1 reads SEHNR; CDR2 reads FQNEAQ (reference sequence). The CDR3 sequence is 14 residues long. Trimming cost V 3 bases and J 4 bases, with 12 bases left between them. The CDR3 sequence: CASSFEDGSYGYTF. Written as DNA, the CDR3 is TGTGCCAGCAGCTTTGAAGACGGTAGCTATGGCTACACCTTC.

V is TRBV6-5 and J is TRBJ1-4; 9 bases are a match to TRBD1. CDR3 length: 16 amino acids. Germline lookup yields CDR1 MNHEY and CDR2 SVGAGI. After removal of 0 bases from V and 8 bases from J, the junction contained 7 bases not matched to a gene. The CDR3 bases are TGTGCCAGCAGTTACTCTAGACAGGGGGTGAGGGAAAAACTGTTTTTT. This codes for CASSYSRQGVREKLFF.

The V gene is TRBV20-1, the J gene TRBJ2-5, with D perhaps TRBD1 (6 bases). From germline, CDR1 is DFQATT and CDR2 SNEGSKA (reference sequence). Trimming stripped 4 bases from V and 4 bases from J, with 13 bases between. The CDR3 runs to 13 residues. CDR3 sequence: CSAKGPGAETQYF. The CDR3 bases are TGCAGTGCTAAGGGGCCAGGGGCAGAGACCCAGTACTTC.

The V gene is TRBV7-9, the J gene TRBJ2-7; a possible D gene is TRBD2 (5 bases). Germline V gene lookup returns CDR1 SEHNR and CDR2 FQNEAQ (reference sequence). V gave up 5 bases and J gave up 0 bases, with 11 bases separating them. The CDR3 is 14 amino acids. CDR3 DNA sequence: TGTGCCAGCAGCGTCAGCGGAAACTCCTACGAGCAGTACTTC. Its protein is CASSVSGNSYEQYF. The full variable domain, completed using reference TRBV7-9 and TRBJ2-7, is DTGVSQNPRHKITKRGQNVTFRCDPISEHNRLYWYRQTLGQGPEFLTYFQNEAQLEKSRLLSDRFSAERPKGSFSTLEIQRTEQGDSAMYLCASSVSGNSYEQYFGPGTRLTVT.

The J gene is TRBJ2-2, the V gene TRBV10-3, with D perhaps TRBD2 (5 bases). Per germline, CDR1 ENHRY and CDR2 SYGVKD. The CDR3 sequence is 14 residues long. V was cut by 7 bases and J by 2 bases, with 11 bases left in between. DNA of the CDR3: TGTGCCATCAAAGTAGGGAGAAACACCGGGGAGCTGTTTTTT. Translated: CAIKVGRNTGELFF.

The chain couples TRBV19 to TRBJ1-3; D is undetermined. The CDR3 runs 13 residues. Trimming cost V 7 bases and J 2 bases, with 9 bases left between them. Per germline, CDR1 LNHDA and CDR2 SQIVND (reference sequence). The CDR3: CASKLSTGNTIYF. The CDR3 DNA reads as TGTGCCAGTAAACTCAGCACTGGAAACACCATATATTTT.

This chain links TRBV7-9 with TRBJ2-6, with 8 bases fitting TRBD1. CDR1 SEHNR and CDR2 FQNEAQ come from the germline V gene (reference sequence). J was trimmed by 0 bases and V by 2 bases; bases with no gene match: 6. This CDR3 comprises 18 residues. The CDR3 DNA follows: TGTGCCAGCAGCTTAACGGGACAGGTTTTCTCTGGGGCCAACGTCCTGACTTTC. This encodes CASSLTGQVFSGANVLTF.

The chain carries TRBV7-2 and TRBJ1-2; D remains unclear. Germline V gene data show CDR1 as SGHTA and CDR2 as FQGNSA. The CDR3 length is 16 residues. Deletions cut 1 base from V and 1 base from J, with 13 bases between. The chain's CDR3 is CASSLEALTNNYGYTF. CDR3 nucleotides: TGTGCCAGCAGCTTAGAAGCGCTAACTAATAACTATGGCTACACCTTC.

The chain couples TRBV7-2 to TRBJ2-7, with 7 bases fitting TRBD1. With V trimmed by 2 bases and J by 2 bases, 6 bases remained unmatched. Germline V gene sequence: CDR1 SGHTA, CDR2 FQGNSA. The CDR3 spans 15 residues. The CDR3 here is CASSLLGTDPYEQYF. CDR3 DNA: TGTGCCAGCAGCTTATTAGGGACAGACCCCTACGAGCAGTACTTC.

The chain carries TRBV19 and TRBJ1-6; no reliable D call. V dropped 7 bases and J dropped 7 bases, with 11 bases sitting between them. The germline V gene encodes CDR1 LNHDA and CDR2 SQIVND (reference sequence). The CDR3 spans 13 residues. The DNA for the CDR3 is TGTGCCAGTACCGACACCTTCAATTCACCCCTCCACTTT. This gives the protein CASTDTFNSPLHF. Filled out from reference TRBV19 and TRBJ1-6, the complete variable domain reads DGGITQSPKYLFRKEGQNVTLSCEQNLNHDAMYWYRQDPGQGLRLIYYSQIVNDFQKGDIAEGYSVSREKKESFPLTVTSAQKNPTAFYLCASTDTFNSPLHFGNGTRLTVT.

The chain uses TRBV15 and TRBJ2-6, with 7 bases lining up with TRBD1. This CDR3 is 17 amino acids long. The ends lost 3 bases at V and 0 bases at J; junction bases unmatched: 5. The germline V gene has CDR1 LNHNV and CDR2 YYDKDF (reference sequence). CDR3 DNA: TGTGCCACCAGCAGCCTCGGGACAGACTCTGGGGCCAACGTCCTGACTTTC. It encodes CATSSLGTDSGANVLTF.

The CDR3 here is CASRRSGESPLHF. Written as DNA, the CDR3 is TGTGCCAGTAGACGAAGCGGGGAGTCACCCCTCCACTTT. The chain is built from TRBV19 and TRBJ1-6; D unresolved. The CDR3 runs to 13 residues. V lost 6 bases, J lost 10 bases, and 13 bases lay in between. CDR1 and CDR2 (germline): LNHDA, SQIVND (reference sequence).

On this clonotype: One end of the junction fails to match germline, which may point to a read error. The chain's CDR3 is CASSSLKQGSYEQYF. Here the CDR3 DNA reads TGTGCCAGCAGCTCACTTAAGCAGGGTTCCTACGAGCAGTACTTC. This sequence joins TRBV5-1 and TRBJ2-7; D may be TRBD1 (5 bases). The CDR3 has 15 amino acids. From germline, CDR1 is SGHRS and CDR2 YFSETQ.

The chain links TRBV6-5 to TRBJ1-2; D is unresolved. This CDR3 is 13 amino acids long. Germline lookup yields CDR1 MNHEY and CDR2 SVGAGI. V lost 10 bases and J 4 bases, leaving 16 bases between the germline ends. The CDR3 DNA sequence: TGTGCCACCCCTCTGCGCCGGGCCTATGGCTACACCTTC. Translated: CATPLRRAYGYTF.

Notes on this clonotype: The junction departs from the called germline gene at one end, perhaps through a read error. This rearrangement joins TRBV7-9 to TRBJ2-7; 8 positions agree with TRBD2. This CDR3 has 15 amino acids. Per the germline V gene, CDR1 is SEHNR and CDR2 is FQNEAQ (reference sequence). The CDR3 region has the DNA TGCGCCAGCAGCCAAGGGCTAGCGGGCACCTACGAGCAGTACTTC. Translated, it gives CASSQGLAGTYEQYF.

This sequence joins TRBV7-9 and TRBJ1-4; D gene ambiguous. V dropped 5 bases and J dropped 4 bases, with 11 bases sitting between them. CDR3 length equals 14 residues. Germline V gives CDR1 SEHNR, CDR2 FQNEAQ (reference sequence). This CDR3 reads CASSPRGFNEKLFF. In DNA form, the CDR3 reads TGTGCCAGCAGCCCCCGGGGATTTAATGAAAAACTGTTTTTT.